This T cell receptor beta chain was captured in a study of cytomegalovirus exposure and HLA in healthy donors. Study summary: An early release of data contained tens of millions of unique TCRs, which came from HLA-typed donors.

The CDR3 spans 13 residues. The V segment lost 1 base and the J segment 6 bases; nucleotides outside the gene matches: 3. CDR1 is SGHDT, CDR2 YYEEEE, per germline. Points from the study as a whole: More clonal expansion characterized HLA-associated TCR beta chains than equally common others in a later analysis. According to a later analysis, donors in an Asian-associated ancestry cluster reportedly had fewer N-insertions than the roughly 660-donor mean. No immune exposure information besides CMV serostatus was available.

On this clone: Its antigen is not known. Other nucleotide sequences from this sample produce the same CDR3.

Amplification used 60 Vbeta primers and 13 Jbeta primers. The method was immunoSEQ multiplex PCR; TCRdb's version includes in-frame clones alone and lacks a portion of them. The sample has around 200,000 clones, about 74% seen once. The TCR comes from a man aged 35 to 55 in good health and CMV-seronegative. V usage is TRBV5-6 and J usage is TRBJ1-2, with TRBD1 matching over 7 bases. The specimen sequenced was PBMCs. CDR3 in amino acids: CASSLRQGDGYTF. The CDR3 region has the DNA TGTGCCAGCAGCTTGCGACAGGGAGATGGCTACACCTTC.